This T cell receptor (beta chain) was captured by sequencing in a study of T cells after yellow fever vaccination (dated by TCRdb to about 2019). Notes on the research overall: The SMART-Seq v4 Ultra Low Input RNA kit was used to prepare libraries from fractions with low cell numbers. To follow T-cell clones before and after both primary and booster YFV17D yellow fever vaccination, bulk TCR alpha and beta repertoires underwent longitudinal sequencing. The cohort comprised two healthy male donors, one aged 18 to 30 and one aged 30 to 40 years. Blood was collected at multiple timepoints before and after primary and secondary immunization, and bulk PBMC replicates and cell subsets were isolated. Here is what the overall study found, with its caveats: After the booster, most clones that had expanded after primary vaccination were detected again (roughly 95% of CD4 and roughly nine tenths of CD8), suggesting broad maintenance of memory. Because the study included only two donors, the extent to which the findings can be generalized is limited. Compared with the primary T-cell response, the secondary T-cell response was faster but weaker, reaching its peak on day 5 rather than on day 15. A small share of clonotypes was detected in both CD4 and CD8 compartments, with the overlap likely arising from convergent recombination. Computational filtering was needed because FACS-sorted repertoires could contain abundant contaminating clonotypes from the bulk population.

Per the germline V gene (reference sequence), MNHEY is the CDR1 and SMNVEV is the CDR2. Taken from cysteine to phenylalanine, the CDR3 has 14 residues. CDR3 DNA only is kept here, 42 bases in frame from base 1. After removal of 5 bases from V and 9 bases from J, the junction retains 7 bases not matched to a gene. This clonotype occurred many times. Its recognized antigen is unknown. Base qualities are not provided; no much larger clone lies one nucleotide away. The treatment or condition tag for this specimen amounts to: live attenuated yellow fever vaccine strain. PBMCs were isolated from peripheral blood using a standard Ficoll-Paque protocol. Dynabeads CD4 and CD8 positive selection kits were used to isolate CD4 and CD8 T-cell fractions. TriZol was used to extract RNA from bulk PBMCs, CD4 and CD8 fractions, and dextramer-positive and dextramer-negative fractions. This sample was sequenced with an Illumina NovaSeq 6000. TCR cDNA was synthesized by 5'RACE template switching, through which a universal primer site and unique molecular identifiers were introduced. cDNA synthesis was primed from both the TCR alpha and TCR beta constant segments. Libraries were amplified in two PCR steps, with sample barcodes and sequencing adapters added in the second step. Libraries were sequenced on Illumina HiSeq 2500 (2x100 bp) or NovaSeq (2x150 bp). Turning to the authors' computational methods: MIGEC handled demultiplexing of reads and collapsing into UMI consensus sequences, while MiXCR performed V(D)J alignment. Clonotypes responding to the vaccine were identified with edgeR on replicate PBMC samples, with the criteria of FDR below 0.01 and a log2 fold change above 5 up to day 15. Each bulk clonotype was labeled CD4 or CD8 based on which sequenced repertoire, CD4 or CD8, contained the clonotype at higher abundance. Using fastp at Q25 and MiXCR, TCRdb reprocessed the public reads and kept productive beta chains. Each CDR3 protein appears once, grouped with its most common genes and DNA. These V and J calls derive from TCRdb rather than the authors' analysis. The sample profile shows 200,000 to 250,000 distinct CDR3 sequences; about 3% of them were found once. The ten biggest clones cover approximately 3% of the sample.

The chain couples TRBV27 to TRBJ1-6, with 7 bases in between that match TRBD1. The sequencing here drew on CD4+ T cells sorted from PBMCs, taken 10 days after the yellow fever booster vaccination. The receptor's source is a man aged 18 to 35 who received the YFV17D yellow fever vaccine. The sequence in DNA is TGTGCCAGCAGTCCAACAGGGGCGATTTCACCCCTCCACTTT. Its translation reads: CASSPTGAISPLHF.